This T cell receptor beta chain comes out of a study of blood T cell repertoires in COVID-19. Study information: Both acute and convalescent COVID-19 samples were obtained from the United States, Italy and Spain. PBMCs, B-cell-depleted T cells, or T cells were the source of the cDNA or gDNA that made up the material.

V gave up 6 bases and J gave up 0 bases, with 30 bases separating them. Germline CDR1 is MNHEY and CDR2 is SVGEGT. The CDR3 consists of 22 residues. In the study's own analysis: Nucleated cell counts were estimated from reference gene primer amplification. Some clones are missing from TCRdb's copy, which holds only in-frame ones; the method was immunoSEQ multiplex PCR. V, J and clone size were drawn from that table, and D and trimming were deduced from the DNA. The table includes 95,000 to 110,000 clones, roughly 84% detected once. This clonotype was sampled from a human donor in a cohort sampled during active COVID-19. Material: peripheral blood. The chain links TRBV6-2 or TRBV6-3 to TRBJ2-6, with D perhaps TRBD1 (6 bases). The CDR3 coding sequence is TGTGCCAGCAGCCGCCACGACAGGCCTAAATTTTCCCGAAGCTCTGGGGCCAACGTCCTGACTTTC. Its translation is CASSRHDRPKFSRSSGANVLTF.